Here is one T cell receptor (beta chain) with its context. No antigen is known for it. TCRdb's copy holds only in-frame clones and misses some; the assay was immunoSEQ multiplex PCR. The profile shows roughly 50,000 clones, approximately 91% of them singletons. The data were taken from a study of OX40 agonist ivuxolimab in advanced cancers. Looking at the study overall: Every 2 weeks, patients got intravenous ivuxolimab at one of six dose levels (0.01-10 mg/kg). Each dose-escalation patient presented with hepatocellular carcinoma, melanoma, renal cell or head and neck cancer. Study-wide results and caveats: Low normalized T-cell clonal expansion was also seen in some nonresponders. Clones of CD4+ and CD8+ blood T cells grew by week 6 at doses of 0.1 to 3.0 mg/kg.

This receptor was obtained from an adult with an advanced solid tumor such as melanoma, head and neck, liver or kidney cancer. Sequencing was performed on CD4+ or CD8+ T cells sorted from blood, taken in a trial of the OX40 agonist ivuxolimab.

The CDR3: CASSLGQTGEAFF. The CDR3 nucleotides read TGTGCCAGCAGCTTAGGTCAGACGGGTGAAGCTTTCTTT. The chain combines TRBV7-6 with TRBJ1-1, with D uncertain. Germline V lookup: CDR1 SGHVS, CDR2 FNYEAQ. Trimming cost V 1 base and J 7 bases, with 10 bases left between them. The length of the CDR3 is 13 residues.